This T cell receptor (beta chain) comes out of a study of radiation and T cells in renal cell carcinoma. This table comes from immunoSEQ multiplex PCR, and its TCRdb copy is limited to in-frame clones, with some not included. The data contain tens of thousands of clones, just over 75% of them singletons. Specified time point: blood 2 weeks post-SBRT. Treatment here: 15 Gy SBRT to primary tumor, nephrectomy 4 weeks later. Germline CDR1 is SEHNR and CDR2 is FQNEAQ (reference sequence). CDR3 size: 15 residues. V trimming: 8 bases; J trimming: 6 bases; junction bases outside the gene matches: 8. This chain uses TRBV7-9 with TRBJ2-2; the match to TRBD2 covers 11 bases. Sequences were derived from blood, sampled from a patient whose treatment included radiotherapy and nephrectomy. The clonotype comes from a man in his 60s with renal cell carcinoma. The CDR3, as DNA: TGTGCCAGCTGTCCTAGCGGGGGGCTATCCGGGGAGCTGTTTTTT. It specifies CASCPSGGLSGELFF.